The clone carrying this TCR beta chain was detected only a few times. Its target is unknown. TCRdb re-called the RT-PCR reads with MiXCR, one entry per CDR3 protein. Among around 580,000 distinct CDR3 sequences listed, 12% to 15% were seen once. The sample is drawn from a study of response to subunit inactivated influenza vaccine. Points from the study as a whole: Authors proposed each seasonal influenza vaccination draws in few new T cells.

Trimming removed 4 bases from V and 1 base from J; junction bases left unmatched: 12. CDR1 is SGHDT and CDR2 is YYEEEE in the germline V gene. This CDR3 is built from 17 residues. This TCR was sampled from a man aged 45-60 years who received an inactivated influenza vaccine. The V and J genes are TRBV5-6 and TRBJ1-1; TRBD1 matches 8 bases. The sequencing used PBMCs from blood, collected 11 to 12 days after vaccination. The chain's CDR3 is CASSADRGTLANTEAFF. The CDR3 DNA follows: TGTGCCAGCAGCGCAGACAGGGGCACCTTGGCGAACACTGAAGCTTTCTTT.